The next 8 T cell receptor beta chains were all read from a single sample in a study of regulatory T cells in long-lasting Graves disease. Noted time point: persistent/refractory GD, antithyroid drugs over 5 years with positive TRAb. TCR sequences were obtained from RNA taken from PBMCs. HTBI primers from iRepertoire and Arm-PCR of CDR3 regions yielded the TCR beta libraries. One entry per CDR3 protein results from TCRdb running MiXCR on the multiplex PCR reads. This repertoire shows about 300,000 distinct CDR3 sequences, roughly 21% found once; its top ten account for roughly 50%. The material was peripheral blood mononuclear cells (PBMCs), obtained when the disease was refractory, from a patient treated with antithyroid drugs. These TCRs come from a female donor with Graves disease.

The chain is built from TRBV19 and TRBJ1-5, with D unclear. V was clipped by 5 bases and J by 3 bases, with 14 bases between them. This CDR3 comprises 15 residues. The germline CDR1 and CDR2 sequences are LNHDA and SQIVND (reference sequence). The CDR3 is CASSSQASSNQPQHF. The CDR3 DNA reads TGTGCCAGTAGTTCCCAGGCTAGTTCCAATCAGCCCCAGCATTTT.

In regard to this clonotype: Given a much more abundant clone one base away, this may be a read error. CDR3 in amino acids: CARSPGEAYEQYF. DNA for the CDR3: TGTGCCCGCAGCCCAGGGGAGGCCTACGAGCAGTACTTC. This chain connects TRBV12-3 or TRBV12-4 to TRBJ2-7; the D gene could be TRBD1 or TRBD2 (6 bases each). The CDR3 length is 13 residues.

At least ten counts were recorded for this clonotype. V usage is TRBV30 and J usage is TRBJ1-2; no clear D. The V and J ends lost 2 bases and 4 bases respectively, with 5 bases between them. CDR1 and CDR2 (germline): GTSNPN, SVGIG (reference sequence). The CDR3 runs 11 residues. The CDR3 protein is CAWSSSYGYTF. The CDR3, as DNA: TGTGCCTGGAGTTCGTCCTATGGCTACACCTTC.

The gene calls are TRBV5-1 and TRBJ2-2, with TRBD1 identical over 10 bases. J was trimmed by 5 bases and V by 4 bases; bases with no gene match: 5. The length of the CDR3 is 15 residues. Germline assignment: CDR1 SGHRS and CDR2 YFSETQ. CDR3 bases: TGCGCCAGCAGCACCGGGACAGGGGCAACCGGGGAGCTGTTTTTT. It codes for CASSTGTGATGELFF.

Remarks on this clonotype: It may be a read error: a sequence one base away is much more abundant. The rearrangement uses TRBV20-1 and TRBJ1-2; TRBD1 aligns across 11 bases. The V and J ends lost 4 bases and 6 bases, in that order; junction bases with no gene match: 7. The CDR3 contains 14 residues. Germline CDR1 and CDR2: DFQATT and SNEGSKA (reference sequence). The CDR3 sequence: CSAMGGTGGDGYTF. The DNA for the CDR3 is TGCAGTGCTATGGGGGGGACAGGGGGAGATGGCTACACCTTC.

This clonotype was counted between two and nine times. The rearrangement links TRBV6-5 to TRBJ1-5; 8 nucleotides match TRBD1. The V gene end was trimmed by 1 base and the J gene end by 5 bases; junction bases not matched to a gene: 4. The CDR3 consists of 15 residues. CDR1 and CDR2 from the germline V gene are MNHEY and SVGAGI. The CDR3: CASSYLNRGDQPQHF. In DNA, the CDR3 is TGTGCCAGCAGTTACTTAAACAGGGGGGATCAGCCCCAGCATTTT.

The V gene is TRBV5-1, the J gene TRBJ2-7; the D gene is possibly TRBD2 (5 bases). The CDR3 extends over 16 amino acids. The germline CDR1 and CDR2 sequences are SGHRS and YFSETQ. Trimming removed 0 bases from V and 2 bases from J, with 15 bases in between. The CDR3 sequence is CASSLGSERSTYEQYF. CDR3 nucleotide sequence: TGCGCCAGCAGCTTGGGGTCTGAGCGGAGCACCTACGAGCAGTACTTC.

This clonotype has just a few counts. V gene TRBV13 combines with J gene TRBJ2-7; no reliable D call. The CDR3 is 14 amino acids. CDR1 and CDR2 from the germline V gene are PRHDT and FYEKMQ (reference sequence). Trimming left V 0 bases short and J 1 base short, with 7 bases between. The CDR3 reads CASSLGPVSYEQYF. The CDR3 DNA sequence: TGTGCCAGCAGCTTAGGCCCAGTGTCCTACGAGCAGTACTTC.